This T cell receptor (beta chain) was captured in a study of tumor-infiltrating lymphocytes in localized non-small cell lung cancer listed by TCRdb under 2021. Some background on the complete study: Patients whose samples were collected after neoadjuvant chemotherapy, as well as both smokers and never-smokers and several histologies, were included in the cohort. Each patient provided resected tumor tissue plus uninvolved lung tissue from the same patient, with the uninvolved lung tissue described as non-adjacent to the tumor. The overall ICON cohort was composed of around 150 surgical patients with localized non-small cell lung cancer whose tumors were resected. A total of roughly 50 patients were included in the paired tumor versus uninvolved lung comparison of immunoSEQ T-cell fraction. TCR sequencing was one of several integrated assays, alongside flow cytometry, multiplex immunofluorescence, RNA-seq, exome sequencing and proteomics, applied to the same patients.

With respect to this clone: No antigen is known for it. No base-level quality is on record; no much larger clone is a single base apart.

CDR1 and CDR2 were assigned from the germline V gene as ENHRY and SYGVKD. V was cut back by 0 bases and J by 7 bases, leaving a gap of 9 bases between them. Measured from the cysteine to the phenylalanine, the CDR3 is 13 residues long. The entry retains the CDR3 DNA only, 39 bases that are in frame from base 1. Here is what the overall study found, with its caveats: Because assay coverage varied across patients depending on available tissue quantity, TCR sequencing was performed for only a subset of the cohort. Because different pieces of the same tissue were used for different assays, technical variation could not be separated from intratumor heterogeneity. No difference in TCR-derived T-cell fraction was observed between the flow cytometry-defined immunotypes IM1 (good prognosis) and IM2 (poor prognosis). Consistent with immunofluorescence CD3 counts, TCRbeta sequencing supported greater T cell infiltration in tumors than in uninvolved lung tissue.

The immunoSEQ assay used for TCR sequencing gave the T-cell fraction in both tumor and uninvolved lung tissue. Per the original workflow: For survival analysis, patients were split into high (upper tertile) and low (lower two tertiles) T-cell fraction groups and compared by log-rank test. Paired tumor versus uninvolved lung differences in T-cell fraction were tested with a signed-rank test. TCRdb holds this immuneACCESS table with in-frame rearrangements only. Some clones are missing; in checked studies, unresolved V genes explain under half, and the rest has no known cause. From that table come the V and J calls and clone size; the DNA was used to work out D and trimming. Counted in this sample were some 8,700 clones; over 70% of them appeared once. Clones ranked in the top ten supply roughly 5.8% of the sample. ICON enrollment began in 2016, and the last patient was enrolled in 2018. Fresh tumor and matched uninvolved tissue for in-depth immune analyses, including TCR sequencing, were collected from a subcohort of about 80 patients. DNA for TCR sequencing was isolated from bulk tissue, and no cell sorting was done.

This clonotype originated in a human donor with non-small cell lung cancer. The specimen sequenced was uninvolved lung tissue not adjacent to the tumor. The chain is made from TRBV10-3 and TRBJ1-1; the D gene is not confidently resolved. DNA sequence: TGTGCCATCAGTGAGTCCAGAGGCGGTGAAGCTTTCTTT. Translated, this is CAISESRGGEAFF.